The source of this T cell receptor (beta chain) is a study of blood T cell repertoires in COVID-19. Background on the study: Material from acute and convalescent COVID-19 was sourced from the United States, Italy and Spain. PBMCs, B-cell-depleted T cells, or T cells provided the cDNA or gDNA that made up the material.

From germline, CDR1 is MNHEY and CDR2 SVGAGI. The CDR3 length is 15 residues. V dropped 4 bases and J dropped 2 bases, with 12 bases sitting between them. Per the original data handling: Estimated nucleated cell counts came from reference gene primer amplification. Measured with immunoSEQ multiplex PCR; TCRdb has only the in-frame clones, and not every one. V and J calls and clone size are given by that table; D and trimming were obtained from the DNA. Of 130,000 or so clones listed, around three quarters are singletons. The chain recombines TRBV6-5 with TRBJ1-3; TRBD1 might be the D (5 bases). Sequencing used peripheral blood. The origin of this receptor is a woman in her seventies with acute or convalescent COVID-19. CDR3 in DNA: TGTGCCAGCAGTTCTTATACAGGTCCTGGAAACACCATATATTTT. Amino acids: CASSSYTGPGNTIYF.